The entry that follows covers one T cell receptor (beta chain) sequence. Its antigen target is currently unknown. Per-nucleotide qualities are absent, and no much larger clonotype sits a single base away. This sample stems from a study of CD8 T cells in ankylosing spondylitis (dated by TCRdb to 2015 to 2018). Describing the broader study: The study set out to find disease-linked TCR variants by profiling T cell receptor beta repertoires in ankylosing spondylitis patients and healthy donors. The full study cohort comprised 25 ankylosing spondylitis patients and around 100 healthy donors. Samples of peripheral blood were taken, and for ankylosing spondylitis patients, synovial fluid was collected as well. Beyond this particular receptor, the publication reports: In peripheral blood, the disease-linked clones were found at relatively low frequencies and had a CD8+ phenotype. The disease-linked clones were reported as significantly enriched in matched synovial fluid samples from ankylosing spondylitis patients. Some motif variants were previously reported in synovial fluid and blood of reactive arthritis patients, suggesting common disease-initiation mechanisms. Blood from ankylosing spondylitis patients appeared to be characterized by a TCR beta motif composed of about 8 highly homologous amino acid variants.

The sequencer was an Illumina HiSeq 2500. Quantitative 5'-RACE with molecular barcodes was used to prepare TCR beta libraries. Per the original workflow: A new computational method, built on a probabilistic model of VDJ rearrangement, was used to identify disease-linked TCR variants. The public reads were reprocessed in TCRdb via fastp at Q25 and MiXCR, keeping in-frame beta chains. Duplicate CDR3 protein sequences are folded into a single record with the most common DNA and genes. TCRdb, not the original authors, processed these V and J calls. A total of 310,000 or so distinct CDR3 sequences appear in this sample, 20% of them only once. Roughly 8.3% of the sample is held by the ten biggest clonotypes. The germline V gene (reference sequence) sets CDR1 to MNHEY and CDR2 to SMNVEV. At the junction V is shortened by 1 base and J by 8 bases, with 12 bases in between. The CDR3, cysteine through phenylalanine, is 15 amino acids long. Only CDR3 DNA is held: 45 bases, read in frame from base 1.

This chain joins TRBV27 to TRBJ1-6, with a weak D call of TRBD1 (6 bases match). The sample consisted of blood, either unsorted or a sorted T cell fraction (not recorded which). This TCR was sampled from a male donor with ankylosing spondylitis or in good health (not recorded which). The CDR3 protein sequence reads: CASSLFQGMDSPLHF. The DNA is TGTGCCAGCAGTTTATTTCAGGGGATGGATTCACCCCTCCACTTT.